This TCR beta chain was recorded in a study of CD8 T cells in ankylosing spondylitis (dated by TCRdb to 2017 to 2019). Regarding the complete study: The study profiled T cell receptor beta repertoires in healthy donors and ankylosing spondylitis patients to find disease-linked TCR variants. The full study cohort comprised 25 ankylosing spondylitis patients and 110 or so healthy donors. Peripheral blood was sampled, and synovial fluid was also collected from ankylosing spondylitis patients. General conclusions and limits of the study: Some of the motif variants had been reported before in the synovial fluid and blood of reactive arthritis patients, a finding that suggests common disease-initiation mechanisms. According to the report, matched synovial fluid samples from ankylosing spondylitis patients were significantly enriched for the disease-linked clones. The disease-linked clones had a CD8+ phenotype and were found at relatively low frequencies in peripheral blood. A TCR beta motif of eight highly homologous amino acid variants appeared characteristic of blood from ankylosing spondylitis patients.

Instrument used: Illumina HiSeq 2500. TCR beta libraries were prepared by quantitative 5'-RACE with molecular barcodes. On the authors' methods: A new computational method, built on a probabilistic model of VDJ rearrangement, was used to identify disease-linked TCR variants. TCRdb reprocessed the public reads (quality trimming at Q25 with fastp, clone calling with MiXCR) and kept in-frame beta chains. Here each entry gathers all rows of one CDR3 protein and keeps the most common genes and DNA. The V and J calls were not made by the authors but by TCRdb's processing. Present in this sample are about 450,000 distinct CDR3 sequences, about 24% of which were seen just once. About 1% of the sample rests with the top ten. In regard to this clonotype: The antigen this receptor binds is unknown. No much larger clone exists at a distance of one base, and base qualities are not known.

Sequenced: blood, either unsorted or a sorted T cell fraction (not recorded which). This receptor was taken from a male donor with ankylosing spondylitis.

The CDR3 is CASSPEGQGNSPLHF. The nucleotide sequence reads TGTGCCAGCAGCCCCGAGGGACAGGGTAATTCACCCCTCCACTTT. The receptor chain draws on TRBV7-9 and TRBJ1-6, with 9 bases aligning to TRBD1. V is pruned by 5 bases and J by 6 bases, leaving 5 bases of the junction without a gene match. The CDR3 runs 15 residues from the cysteine to the phenylalanine. Just the 45-base CDR3 DNA is kept, in frame starting at base 1. CDR1 and CDR2, looked up from the germline V gene (reference sequence), are SEHNR and FQNEAQ. Joined to the reference TRBV7-9 and TRBJ1-6 proteins, this CDR3 gives the full variable domain: DTGVSQNPRHKITKRGQNVTFRCDPISEHNRLYWYRQTLGQGPEFLTYFQNEAQLEKSRLLSDRFSAERPKGSFSTLEIQRTEQGDSAMYLCASSPEGQGNSPLHFGNGTRLTVT.